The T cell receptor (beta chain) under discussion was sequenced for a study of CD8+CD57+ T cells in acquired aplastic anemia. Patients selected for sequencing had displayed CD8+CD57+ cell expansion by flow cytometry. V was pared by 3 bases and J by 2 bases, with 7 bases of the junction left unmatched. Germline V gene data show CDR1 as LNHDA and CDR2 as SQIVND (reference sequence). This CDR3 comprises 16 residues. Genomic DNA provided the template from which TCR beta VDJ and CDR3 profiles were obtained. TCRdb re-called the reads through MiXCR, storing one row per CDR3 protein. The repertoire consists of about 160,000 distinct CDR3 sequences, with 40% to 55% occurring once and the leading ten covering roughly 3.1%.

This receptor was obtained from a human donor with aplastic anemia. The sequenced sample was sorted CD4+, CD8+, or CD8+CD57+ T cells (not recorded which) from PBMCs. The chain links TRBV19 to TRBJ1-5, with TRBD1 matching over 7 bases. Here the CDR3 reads CASSIADRYRNQPQHF. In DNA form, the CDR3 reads TGTGCCAGTAGTATTGCGGACAGGTATCGCAATCAGCCCCAGCATTTT.